This TCR beta chain was observed in a study of immune heterogeneity within non-small cell lung tumors (dated by TCRdb to the late 2010s). For context, the study as a whole: By histology, the tumors were 4 squamous cell carcinomas, 10 non-squamous carcinomas and 1 tumor not otherwise specified. Whole-exome sequencing, RNA-seq and TCR beta repertoire sequencing were combined for multiple spatially distinct regions from each NSCLC tumor so that intratumoral immune heterogeneity could be examined. TCR repertoire analysis included 57 tumor loci from 15 or so patients, whereas transcriptome data included only around 44 loci from roughly twelve patients. For mutant peptides 8 to 11 amino acids long, netMHCpan-3.0 predicted neoantigen binding to the HLA alleles of each patient. Broad study findings and their caveats: Local tumor mutational burden and local T-cell repertoire clonality had a statistically significant but moderate positive correlation (R 0.3 to 0.35). Within a patient, identical dominant CDR3B clonotypes were found to recur across loci, yet unique high-frequency clones were also harbored in different tumor locations. High-frequency TCR beta clonotypes were found to be largely distinct between individual patients.

For the TCR template, genomic DNA was extracted from bulk tumor tissue, and approximately 550 ng of gDNA was amplified for each sample. During surgery, several biopsies were collected from each primary tumor and placed as far from one another as possible within the tumor mass. The study cohort was described as untreated, and patients were newly diagnosed NSCLC cases undergoing curative surgery. The samples came from under 19 patients with newly diagnosed non-small cell lung cancer who were having surgery intended to be curative. Two independent pathologists examined the resected tumor masses. Sequencing was performed only on DNA and RNA samples of high quality. Note on this clonotype: Its cognate antigen has yet to be identified. Per-nucleotide qualities are absent, and no much larger clonotype sits a single base away.

The TCR beta CDR3 region was amplified with a multiplex PCR system whose first round of roughly 11 cycles used 32 V-gene forward primers and 13 J-gene reverse primers. First-round PCR used a QIAGEN Multiplex PCR Kit, and primer sequences were filed in Chinese patent CN105087789A. A second PCR round added Illumina universal primers using the Phusion High-Fidelity PCR Kit. The TCR libraries underwent paired-end sequencing with a read length of 151 bp on the Illumina HiSeq X Ten platform. Per the source publication's procedure: Cutadapt removed reads without multiplex PCR primers, PEAR merged read pairs, and MiXCR with default settings called CDR3 regions. Repertoire diversity used Shannon entropy, and clonality was computed as one minus Shannon entropy divided by ln of productive unique sequence count. Clonotypes present at frequencies of at least 0.5% were defined as dominant or high-frequency T-cell clones. TCRdb reprocessed the public reads (quality trimming at Q25 with fastp, clone calling with MiXCR) and kept in-frame beta chains. Each record represents a unique CDR3 protein, reported with the most common genes and DNA among its rows. The V and J calls here are based on TCRdb, not the publication. Recorded for this sample are 10,000 to 13,000 distinct CDR3 sequences; 25% to 30% of them occurred a single time. Around 8.1% of the sample belongs to the ten largest clones.

The origin of this receptor is a woman aged 55-69 years with non-small cell lung cancer. Sequencing was carried out using lung tumor tissue.

The CDR3 protein sequence reads: CASSPTRDSLNEQFF. The nucleotides are TGTGCCAGCAGCCCAACCCGGGATTCGTTGAATGAGCAGTTCTTC. Recombination linked TRBV14 to TRBJ2-1; the D gene is perhaps TRBD2, on 5 matching bases. Including the terminal cysteine and phenylalanine, the CDR3 comprises 15 residues. The read is trimmed to its CDR3 DNA, 45 bases read in frame from base 1. V is clipped by 4 bases and J by 7 bases, and the sequence between their germline boundaries is 17 bases long. CDR1 and CDR2, per the germline V gene, are SGHDN and FVKESK.